This T cell receptor (beta chain) was sequenced during a study of blood T cell repertoires in COVID-19. Study as a whole: Samples taken during acute and convalescent COVID-19 were collected in the United States, Italy and Spain. PBMCs, B-cell-depleted T cells, or T cells were the source of the cDNA or gDNA that made up the material.

V lost 5 bases and J 0 bases, leaving 10 bases between the germline ends. The CDR3 length is 15 residues. CDR1 is LNHDA and CDR2 is SQIVND in the germline V gene (reference sequence). Per the original methods: Quantification of nucleated cells was approximated via reference gene primer amplification. TCRdb's table, derived via immunoSEQ multiplex PCR, lists solely in-frame clones and lacks some. The DNA gave D and trimming, while V, J and clone size come from that table. The sample consists of about 97,000 clones, 87% of them appearing once. The source is a woman aged 25-40 years with acute or convalescent COVID-19. The chain combines TRBV19 with TRBJ1-4; weak D call: TRBD1 (6 bases). Specimen: peripheral blood. CDR3 DNA sequence: TGTGCCAGTAGTCAACAGGGCGCAACTAATGAAAAACTGTTTTTT. This gives the protein CASSQQGATNEKLFF.